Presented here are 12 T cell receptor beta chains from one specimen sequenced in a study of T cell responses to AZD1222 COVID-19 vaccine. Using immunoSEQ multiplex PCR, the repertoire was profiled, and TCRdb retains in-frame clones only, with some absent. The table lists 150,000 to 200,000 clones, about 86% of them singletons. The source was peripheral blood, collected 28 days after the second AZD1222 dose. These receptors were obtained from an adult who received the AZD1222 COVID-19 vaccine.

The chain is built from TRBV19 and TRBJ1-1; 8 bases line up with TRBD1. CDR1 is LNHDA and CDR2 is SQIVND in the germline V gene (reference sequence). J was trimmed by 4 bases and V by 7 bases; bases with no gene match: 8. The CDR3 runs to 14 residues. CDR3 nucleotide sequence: TGTGCCAGTACCCCGGACAGGGCCATCACTGAAGCTTTCTTT. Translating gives CASTPDRAITEAFF.

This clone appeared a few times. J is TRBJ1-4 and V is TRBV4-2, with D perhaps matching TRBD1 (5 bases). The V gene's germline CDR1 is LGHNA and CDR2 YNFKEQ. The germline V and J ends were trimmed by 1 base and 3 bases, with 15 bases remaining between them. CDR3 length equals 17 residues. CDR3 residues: CASSQVQGSLANEKLFF. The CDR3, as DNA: TGTGCCAGCAGCCAAGTTCAGGGCTCCCTTGCTAATGAAAAACTGTTTTTT.

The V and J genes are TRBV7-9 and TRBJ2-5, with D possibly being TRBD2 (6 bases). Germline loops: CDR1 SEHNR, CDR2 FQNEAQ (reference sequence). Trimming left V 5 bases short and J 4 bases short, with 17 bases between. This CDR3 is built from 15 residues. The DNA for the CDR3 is TGTGCCAGCAGCCCCCCCGGAGGGGAAGGAGAGACCCAGTACTTC. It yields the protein CASSPPGGEGETQYF.

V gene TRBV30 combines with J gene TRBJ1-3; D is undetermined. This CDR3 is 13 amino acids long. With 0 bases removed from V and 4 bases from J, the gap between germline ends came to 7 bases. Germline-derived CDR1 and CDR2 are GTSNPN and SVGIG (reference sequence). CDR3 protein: CAWSVLRGNTIYF. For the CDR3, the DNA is TGTGCCTGGAGTGTACTAAGGGGAAACACCATATATTTT.

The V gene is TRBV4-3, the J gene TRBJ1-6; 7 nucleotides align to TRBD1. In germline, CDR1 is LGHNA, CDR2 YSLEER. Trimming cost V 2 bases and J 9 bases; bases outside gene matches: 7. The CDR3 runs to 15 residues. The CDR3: CASSQLGGMGSPLHF. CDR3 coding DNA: TGCGCCAGCAGCCAATTAGGGGGCATGGGTTCACCCCTCCACTTT.

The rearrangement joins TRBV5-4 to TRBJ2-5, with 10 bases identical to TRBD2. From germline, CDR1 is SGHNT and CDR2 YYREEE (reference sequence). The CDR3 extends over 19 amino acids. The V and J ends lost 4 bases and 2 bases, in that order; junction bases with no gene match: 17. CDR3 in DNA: TGTGCCAGCAGCCCAGCGGTCAGGCTAGCGGGGGCCGAACAAGAGACCCAGTACTTC. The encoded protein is CASSPAVRLAGAEQETQYF.

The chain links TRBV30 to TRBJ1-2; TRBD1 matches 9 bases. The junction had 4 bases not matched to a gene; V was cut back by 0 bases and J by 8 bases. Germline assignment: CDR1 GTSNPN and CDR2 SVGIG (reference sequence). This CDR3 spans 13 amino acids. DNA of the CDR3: TGTGCCTGGAGTGTAAACAGGGGGCTGGGCTACACCTTC. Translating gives CAWSVNRGLGYTF.

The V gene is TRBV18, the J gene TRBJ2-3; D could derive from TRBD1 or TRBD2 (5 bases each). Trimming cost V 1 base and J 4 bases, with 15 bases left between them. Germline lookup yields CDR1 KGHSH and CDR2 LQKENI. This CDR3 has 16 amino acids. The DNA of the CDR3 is TGTGCCAGCTCACCACTCCGGGACCCACAGGCAGATACGCAGTATTTT. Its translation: CASSPLRDPQADTQYF.

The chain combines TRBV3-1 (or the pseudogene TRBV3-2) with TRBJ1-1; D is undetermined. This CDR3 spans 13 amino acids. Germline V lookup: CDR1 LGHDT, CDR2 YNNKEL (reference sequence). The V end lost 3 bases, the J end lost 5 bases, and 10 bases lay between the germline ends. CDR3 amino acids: CASSQPGRTEAFF. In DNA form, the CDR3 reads TGTGCCAGCAGCCAGCCTGGACGGACTGAAGCTTTCTTT.

CDR3 protein: CASSLRVPGQGMNTEAFF. For the CDR3, the DNA is TGCGCCAGCAGCCTCAGAGTCCCGGGACAGGGAATGAACACTGAAGCTTTCTTT. J is TRBJ1-1 and V is TRBV5-1; 9 nucleotides align to TRBD1. The CDR3 consists of 18 residues. Trimming removed 4 bases from V and 0 bases from J; junction bases left unmatched: 13. CDR1 is SGHRS, CDR2 YFSETQ, per germline.

Here the CDR3 DNA reads TGCGCCAGCATCGGTAGCGGGGGGGCCGTGCAACCCGGGGAGCTGTTTTTT. It codes for CASIGSGGAVQPGELFF. The rearrangement links TRBV10-1 to TRBJ2-2, with 11 positions matching TRBD2. Germline-derived CDR1 and CDR2 are WNHNN and SYGVQD (reference sequence). The CDR3 is 17 amino acids. The V segment lost 7 bases and the J segment 6 bases; nucleotides outside the gene matches: 13.

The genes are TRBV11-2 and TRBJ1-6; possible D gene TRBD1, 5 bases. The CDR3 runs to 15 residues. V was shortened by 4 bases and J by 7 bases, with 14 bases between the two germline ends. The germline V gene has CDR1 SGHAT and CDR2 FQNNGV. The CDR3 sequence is CASSYSGPGNSPLHF. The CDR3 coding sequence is TGTGCCAGCAGCTATTCAGGGCCGGGAAATTCACCCCTCCACTTT.